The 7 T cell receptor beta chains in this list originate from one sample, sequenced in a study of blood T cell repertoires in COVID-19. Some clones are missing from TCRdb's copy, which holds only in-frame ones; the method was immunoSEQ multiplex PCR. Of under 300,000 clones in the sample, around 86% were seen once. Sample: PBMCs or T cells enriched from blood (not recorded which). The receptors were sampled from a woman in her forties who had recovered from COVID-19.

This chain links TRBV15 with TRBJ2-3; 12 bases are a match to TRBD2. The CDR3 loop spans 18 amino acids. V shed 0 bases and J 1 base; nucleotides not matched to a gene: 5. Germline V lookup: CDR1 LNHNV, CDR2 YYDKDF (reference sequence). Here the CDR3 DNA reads TGTGCCACCAGCAGAGAGTATCTAGCGGGAGGGCGCACAGATACGCAGTATTTT. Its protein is CATSREYLAGGRTDTQYF.

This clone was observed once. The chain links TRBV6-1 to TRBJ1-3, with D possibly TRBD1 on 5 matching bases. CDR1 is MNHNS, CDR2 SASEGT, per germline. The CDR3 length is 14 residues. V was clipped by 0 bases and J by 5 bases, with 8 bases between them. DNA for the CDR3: TGTGCCAGCAGTGAAGCACAGGCGAGAAACACCATATATTTT. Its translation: CASSEAQARNTIYF.

For the CDR3, the DNA is TGTGCCAGCTCACCAGGGACAGGGAGGGAGCAGTTCTTC. It specifies CASSPGTGREQFF. This chain connects TRBV18 to TRBJ2-1, with 9 bases identical to TRBD1. The germline gives CDR1 KGHSH, CDR2 LQKENI. V lost 2 bases, J lost 10 bases, and 3 bases stayed unmatched. CDR3 length: 13 amino acids. The complete variable domain, with remaining parts taken from reference TRBV18 and TRBJ2-1, reads NAGVMQNPRHLVRRRGQEARLRCSPMKGHSHVYWYRQLPEEGLKFMVYLQKENIIDESGMPKERFSAEFPKEGPSILRIQQVVRGDSAAYFCASSPGTGREQFFGPGTRLTVL.

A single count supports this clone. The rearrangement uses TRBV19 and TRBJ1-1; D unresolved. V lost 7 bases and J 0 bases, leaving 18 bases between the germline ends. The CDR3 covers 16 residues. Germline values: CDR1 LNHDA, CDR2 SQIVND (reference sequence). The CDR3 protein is CASIPMIGRMNTEAFF. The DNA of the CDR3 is TGTGCCAGTATCCCTATGATTGGGCGAATGAACACTGAAGCTTTCTTT.

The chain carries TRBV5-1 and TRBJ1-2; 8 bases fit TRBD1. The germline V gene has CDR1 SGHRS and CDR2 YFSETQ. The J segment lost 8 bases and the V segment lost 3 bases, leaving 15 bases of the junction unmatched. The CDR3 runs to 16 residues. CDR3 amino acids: CASSSVTGVGGGGYTF. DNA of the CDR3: TGCGCCAGCAGCTCCGTGACAGGGGTAGGGGGTGGAGGCTACACCTTC.

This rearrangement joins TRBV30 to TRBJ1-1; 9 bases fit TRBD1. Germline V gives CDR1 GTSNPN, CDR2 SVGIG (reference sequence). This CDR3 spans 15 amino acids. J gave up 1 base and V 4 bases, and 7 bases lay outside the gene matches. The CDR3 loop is CAWNRDRVANTEAFF. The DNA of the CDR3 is TGTGCCTGGAATAGGGACAGGGTGGCGAACACTGAAGCTTTCTTT.

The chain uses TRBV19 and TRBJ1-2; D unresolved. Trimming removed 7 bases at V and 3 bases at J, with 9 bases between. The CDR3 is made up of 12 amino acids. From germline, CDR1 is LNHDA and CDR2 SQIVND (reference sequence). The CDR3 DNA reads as TGTGCCAGTATAGGACTCTACTATGGCTACACCTTC. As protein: CASIGLYYGYTF.